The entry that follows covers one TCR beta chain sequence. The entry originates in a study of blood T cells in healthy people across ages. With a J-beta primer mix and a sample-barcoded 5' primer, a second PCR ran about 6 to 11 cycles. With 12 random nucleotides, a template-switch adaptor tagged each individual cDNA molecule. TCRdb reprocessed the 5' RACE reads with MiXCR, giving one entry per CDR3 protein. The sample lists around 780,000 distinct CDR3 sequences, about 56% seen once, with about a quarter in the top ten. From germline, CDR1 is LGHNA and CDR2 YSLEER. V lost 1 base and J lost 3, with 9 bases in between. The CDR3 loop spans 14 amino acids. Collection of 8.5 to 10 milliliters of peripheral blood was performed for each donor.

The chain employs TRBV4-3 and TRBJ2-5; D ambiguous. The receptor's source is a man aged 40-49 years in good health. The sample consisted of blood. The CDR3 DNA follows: TGCGCCAGCAGCCAAGGCTTCAGTAAAGAGACCCAGTACTTC. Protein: CASSQGFSKETQYF.